This entry describes one TCR beta chain. Its antigen target is currently unknown. One base away there is no much larger clone; base qualities are not given. Each collaborating institution followed its own protocols to collect whole blood in K2EDTA tubes. For TCRbeta analysis, collaborators shipped samples in one of three forms: frozen whole blood, isolated PBMCs, or DNA extracted from either of those sample types. The immunoSEQ Assay, a bias-controlled multiplex PCR, was used to amplify TCRbeta CDR3 regions from genomic DNA. On the authors' methods: The number of nucleated cells in each sample was estimated from the amplification of reference gene primers within the assay. To quantify the absolute abundance of each unique TCRbeta CDR3 rearrangement, sequence reads were collapsed and filtered. For each sample, productive Simpson clonality was calculated by taking the square root of Simpson's diversity index across productive rearrangements. TCRdb stores this immuneACCESS table with in-frame sequences only. Part of the clones is absent; in the studies checked, under half of the shortfall reflects unresolved V genes, and no reason is known for the rest. D and trimming come from the DNA, and the V and J calls and clone size come from that table. This sample lists 55,000 to 75,000 clones; about 87% were detected once. Clones ranked in the top ten supply 6.5% to 8% of the sample.

This sample was taken from a study of blood T cell repertoires in COVID-19 (dated by TCRdb to 2020 to 2021). Some background on the complete study: Samples from collaborators originated in the United States, Italy and Spain and spanned both the acute and convalescent phases of COVID-19. The material from the prospective study consisted of cDNA or gDNA derived from T cells, B-cell-depleted T cells, or PBMCs. The dataset comprised deeply sampled blood TCRbeta repertoires from subjects exposed to, actively infected with, or recovered from COVID-19. The repertoires were released in a freely available public database intended as a resource for research on the immune response to SARS-CoV-2. The samples were drawn from two sources: the first 160 participants of the ongoing ImmuneRACE study, and 1,000 to 1,500 subjects contributed by 6 global collaborators. The sample metadata nearly always contained a de-identified subject ID, COVID-19 status, age in years and sex. HLA class I and class II types, where available, came from metadata supplied by the sample provider rather than from assay-based typing. The full study reports these points: The amount of clinical and demographic metadata varied by source and participant and was provided uncurated.

The CDR3 numbers 15 residues from cysteine through phenylalanine. The entry retains the CDR3 DNA only, 45 bases that are in frame from base 1. V and J are truncated by 2 bases and 3 bases respectively, leaving an intervening sequence of 13 bases. The germline V gene gives CDR1 as ENHRY and CDR2 as SYGVKD. Recombination linked TRBV10-3 to TRBJ1-2; the D gene is possibly TRBD1, with 6 bases matching. Sample: peripheral blood. This TCR derives from a human donor with active COVID-19. The donor label of this sample is uncertain. The DNA sequence is given as TGTGCCATCAGTGAGCCACAGGGCTTAGACTATGGCTACACCTTC. It is translated as CAISEPQGLDYGYTF.